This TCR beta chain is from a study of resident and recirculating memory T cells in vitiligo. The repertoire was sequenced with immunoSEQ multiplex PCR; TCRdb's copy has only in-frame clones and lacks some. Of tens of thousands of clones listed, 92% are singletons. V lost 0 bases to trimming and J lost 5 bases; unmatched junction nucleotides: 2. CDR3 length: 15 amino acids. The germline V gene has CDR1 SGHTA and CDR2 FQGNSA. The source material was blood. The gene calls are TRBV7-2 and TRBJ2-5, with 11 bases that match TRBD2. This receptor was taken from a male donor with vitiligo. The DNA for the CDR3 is TGTGCCAGCAGCTTAGCTAGCGGGAGGGTGGAGACCCAGTACTTC. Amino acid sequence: CASSLASGRVETQYF.